This T cell receptor beta chain was identified during a study of vaccination and CD4 T cells after COVID-19. CDR3 length: 15 amino acids. The ends lost 5 bases at V and 6 bases at J; junction bases unmatched: 8. Germline CDR1 MNHEY, CDR2 SVGEGT. Treatment denoted: 10-day PBMC culture with coronavirus spike peptide pools or control peptides (ViraFEST assay). Sequencing of DNA taken from cultured CD4+ T cells relied on the Oncomine TCR Beta short-read assay. TCRdb itself ran the PCR reads through MiXCR, one entry per CDR3 protein. This table has under 25,000 distinct CDR3 sequences, around three fifths appearing once. As concerns this clonotype: Its antigen remains unknown.

This TCR derives from a human donor who had recovered from COVID-19. The chain links TRBV6-2 or TRBV6-3 to TRBJ1-2, with TRBD1 matching 11 bases. The source material was CD4+ T cells from blood, cultured in vitro. CDR3 sequence (DNA): TGTGCCAGCAGTGATGGACAGGGGGCGATAAATGGCTACACCTTC. Its translation: CASSDGQGAINGYTF.